The source of this T cell receptor (beta chain) is a study of blood T cell repertoires in COVID-19 (dated by TCRdb to 2018 to 2021). Regarding the research as a whole: The collaborator samples originated in the United States, Italy and Spain and spanned the acute and convalescent phases of COVID-19. Subjects who had been exposed to COVID-19, were actively infected with it, or had recovered from it provided the deeply sampled blood TCRbeta repertoires that made up the dataset. Samples were obtained from the ongoing ImmuneRACE study (first 160 participants) and from 1,254 subjects provided by 6 global collaborators. The repertoires were released in a freely available public database intended as a resource for research on the immune response to SARS-CoV-2. The material from the prospective study consisted of cDNA or gDNA derived from T cells, B-cell-depleted T cells, or PBMCs. Nearly every sample came with metadata listing a de-identified subject ID, COVID-19 status, age in years and sex. Where HLA class I and class II types were available, the types were taken from metadata supplied by the sample provider, not from assay-based typing. Study-wide findings and limitations: The quantity of clinical and demographic metadata differed by source and by participant and was supplied without curation.

The immunoSEQ Assay, a bias-controlled multiplex PCR, was used to amplify TCRbeta CDR3 regions from genomic DNA. In the source study's methods: Within the assay, amplification of reference gene primers was used to estimate how many nucleated cells each sample contained. To quantify the absolute abundance of each unique TCRbeta CDR3 rearrangement, sequence reads were collapsed and filtered. Productive Simpson clonality was computed per sample as the square root of Simpson's diversity index over productive rearrangements. TCRdb stores this immuneACCESS table with in-frame sequences only. Part of the clones is absent; in the studies checked, under half of the shortfall reflects unresolved V genes, and no reason is known for the rest. V and J calls and clone size are copied from that table; D and trimming were computed from the DNA. The sample includes roughly 340,000 clones, with more than 70% observed a single time. The top ten hold approximately 7.4% of the sample.

From the cysteine through the phenylalanine, the CDR3 covers 15 amino acids. The read is trimmed to its CDR3 DNA, 45 bases read in frame from base 1. The germline V gene (reference sequence) sets CDR1 to LNHDA and CDR2 to SQIVND. Relative to germline, V is missing 4 bases and J is missing 3 bases, with 7 bases of the junction outside any gene match. In Seattle, one collaborating source enrolled patients while the infection was active and tracked those patients longitudinally over the course of disease. Each collaborating institution followed its own protocols to collect whole blood in K2EDTA tubes. For TCRbeta analysis, collaborator samples were shipped as frozen whole blood, as isolated PBMCs, or as DNA extracted from either sample type. A note on this clone: There is no known antigen for this receptor. The record has no base qualities; no much larger clone is one base away.

The specimen sequenced was peripheral blood. The chain uses TRBV19 and TRBJ1-2; TRBD1 matches 8 bases in the middle. The sequence derives from a woman aged 70 to 79 with COVID-19, enrolled during active disease. The DNA reads TGTGCCAGTAGTAGCCGCACACAGGGGGACTATGGCTACACCTTC. This translates into CASSSRTQGDYGYTF.